This T cell receptor (beta chain) emerged from a study of cytomegalovirus exposure and HLA in healthy donors. In the PCR, 60 Vbeta and 13 Jbeta primers were used. Clones were sequenced by immunoSEQ multiplex PCR, and TCRdb holds only the in-frame ones, with some missing. This table has about 100,000 clones, 82% appearing once. The ends lost 3 bases at V and 6 bases at J; junction bases unmatched: 8. The germline gives CDR1 MNHEY, CDR2 SMNVEV (reference sequence). This CDR3 contains 15 residues. Though nominally healthy at sampling, donors likely had unrecorded immune exposures. Points on this clone: Its antigen is still unknown.

Study-wide results and limits: Earlier analysis yielded a pattern in which most TCR beta V segments were productive about 87% or about 30% of the time.

This rearrangement joins TRBV27 to TRBJ2-1; TRBD2 matches at 7 bases. The sample was PBMCs. The receptor comes from a man aged 25-45 years in good health and CMV-seropositive. The CDR3 DNA reads TGTGCCAGCAGTTTCGGCGACAAGCGGGGCAATGAGCAGTTCTTC. Translated: CASSFGDKRGNEQFF.